This T cell receptor (beta chain) was profiled in a study of cytomegalovirus exposure and HLA in healthy donors. Study observations and caveats: The availability of immune exposure information extended only to CMV serostatus. Follow-up analysis found HLA locus-dependent TCR association rates, highest for DRB1 and lowest for HLA-C.

Per the germline V gene, CDR1 is SGHNT and CDR2 is YYREEE (reference sequence). The CDR3 runs to 13 residues. V shed 7 bases and J shed 3 bases, with 13 bases lying between them. A multiplex PCR was run with 60 Vbeta primers and 13 Jbeta primers. Profiling relied on immunoSEQ multiplex PCR, and the TCRdb table lists in-frame clones only, not all of them. The table has 210,000 or so clones, just over 75% seen once; the top ten hold about 0.63%. For this clone: What it binds is not known.

This sequence joins TRBV5-4 and TRBJ2-5, with TRBD2 as a possible D gene (6 bases). The clonotype was recovered from a man between 18 and 29 years old in good health and CMV-seronegative. Sequenced sample: PBMCs. This CDR3 is CASGSEGEETQYF. Written as DNA, the CDR3 is TGTGCCAGCGGTTCGGAGGGCGAAGAGACCCAGTACTTC. Based on the CDR3 plus reference TRBV5-4 and TRBJ2-5, the full variable domain is ETGVTQSPTHLIKTRGQQVTLRCSSQSGHNTVSWYQQALGQGPQFIFQYYREEENGRGNFPPRFSGLQFPNYSSELNVNALELDDSALYLCASGSEGEETQYFGPGTRLLVL.